Shown below are 28 T cell receptor beta chains from a single sample sequenced in a study of T-cell memory formation after mild COVID-19 (dated by TCRdb to 2020 to 2022). The library came from 5' RACE. TCRdb lists the instrument as Illumina NovaSeq 6000. TCRdb's own reprocessing of the public reads used fastp at Q25 and MiXCR and kept productive beta chains. Every CDR3 protein is listed once, alongside the most common genes and DNA of its rows. For this sample there are 200,000 to 250,000 distinct CDR3 sequences; 9.5% appear just once. The top ten hold 3.5% to 4% of the sample. The sequencing sample was made of PBMCs or a T cell subset sorted from them (not recorded which). The receptors shown here come from a man aged 18 to 29 who had mild COVID-19 (a few samples of this study predate the infection). The sample titles of this study are shuffled in the database, so cell type and time point are left out; the donor was told from shared clones.

The V call is TRBV5-5, the J call TRBJ2-2, with a possible D match to TRBD1 (5 bases). The CDR3 loop spans 16 amino acids. Trimming took 3 bases from V and 1 from J, leaving 13 bases between them. The germline CDR1 and CDR2 sequences are SGHKS and YYEKEE (reference sequence). The DNA of the CDR3 is TGTGCCAGCAGCTGGGCAGCAGGGCGGAACACCGGGGAGCTGTTTTTT. It translates to CASSWAAGRNTGELFF.

The chain carries TRBV11-1 and TRBJ2-3; TRBD1 aligns across 8 bases. CDR1 is SGHAT and CDR2 is FQDESV in the germline V gene (reference sequence). The CDR3 runs 17 residues. With 1 base clipped from V and 5 bases from J, the junction kept 11 bases outside the gene matches. The CDR3: CASSLGGGQGVRDTQYF. The CDR3 DNA sequence: TGTGCCAGCAGCTTAGGAGGTGGACAGGGAGTCCGAGATACGCAGTATTTT.

There are many counts of this clonotype. The V gene is TRBV7-3, the J gene TRBJ1-6, with 7 bases fitting TRBD1. Germline CDR1 SGHTA, CDR2 FQGTGA. The CDR3 totals 13 residues. Losses at the gene ends were 5 bases for V and 13 bases for J; bases not matched to a gene: 8. The CDR3 DNA sequence: TGTGCCAGCAGCACAGGACAGGATAGGCCCCTCCACTTT. This translates into CASSTGQDRPLHF.

There are many counts of this clonotype. The rearrangement uses TRBV3-1 and TRBJ1-6; unclear D gene. Trimming shortened V by 6 bases and J by 9 bases, and 15 bases separated the two germline ends. Germline-derived CDR1 and CDR2 are LGHDT and YNNKEL (reference sequence). This CDR3 has 14 amino acids. The CDR3 DNA follows: TGTGCCAGCAGTCGACAAACCCTCGGTTCACCCCTCCACTTT. This codes for CASSRQTLGSPLHF.

The rearrangement links TRBV12-3 or TRBV12-4 to TRBJ1-6; D uncertain. This CDR3 is 14 amino acids long. V lost 5 bases to trimming and J lost 6 bases, with 11 bases between them. The CDR3 loop is CASSPFMGNSPLHF. As DNA, the CDR3 is TGTGCCAGCAGTCCCTTTATGGGTAATTCACCCCTCCACTTT.

The chain employs TRBV7-9 and TRBJ1-6; 10 positions match TRBD1. Germline V gene data show CDR1 as SEHNR and CDR2 as FQNEAQ (reference sequence). The CDR3 has 13 amino acids. J was trimmed by 8 bases and V by 7 bases; bases with no gene match: 2. The chain's CDR3 is CASIGTGDSPLHF. The CDR3 region has the DNA TGTGCCAGCATAGGGACAGGGGATTCACCCCTCCACTTT.

This clonotype occurred a few times. The junction differs from germline at one of its ends, possibly a read error. This chain links TRBV19 with TRBJ2-3, with D maybe TRBD2 (5 bases). CDR1 is LNHDA, CDR2 SQIVND, per germline (reference sequence). The CDR3 loop spans 13 amino acids. The CDR3 here is CASSVDYPDTQYF. The DNA for the CDR3 is TGTGCCAGTAGTGTAGACTACCCAGATACGCAGTATTTT.

The V gene is TRBV11-2, the J gene TRBJ2-4; D may match TRBD1 or TRBD2 (5 bases each). The length of the CDR3 is 16 residues. V was pared by 5 bases and J by 0 bases, with 14 bases between. CDR1 SGHAT and CDR2 FQNNGV come from the germline V gene. The DNA for the CDR3 is TGTGCCAGCAGCGGCCGTTTGGGGGTAGCCAAAAACATTCAGTACTTC. This gives the protein CASSGRLGVAKNIQYF.

A few counts support this clonotype. The chain combines TRBV2 with TRBJ1-4; no definite D call. There are 12 residues in the CDR3. From germline, CDR1 is SNHLY and CDR2 FYNNEI. Trimming pared 7 bases from V and 10 bases from J, leaving 13 bases between. The CDR3 loop reads CASTYTGGKLFF. Written as DNA, the CDR3 is TGTGCCAGCACTTACACGGGCGGAAAACTGTTTTTT.

V is TRBV5-1 and J is TRBJ1-1; 8 bases are shared with TRBD1. The CDR3 has 15 amino acids. The J segment lost 4 bases and the V segment lost 4 bases, leaving 9 bases of the junction unmatched. Germline assignment: CDR1 SGHRS and CDR2 YFSETQ. In nucleotides, the CDR3 is TGCGCCAGCAGCCCCCCCGGACAGGGTCCCACTGAAGCTTTCTTT. It is translated as CASSPPGQGPTEAFF.

The table lists this clonotype with many counts. The genes are TRBV6-5 and TRBJ1-1; possible D gene TRBD1, 6 bases. Trimming shortened V by 5 bases and J by 1 base, and 14 bases separated the two germline ends. Per germline, CDR1 MNHEY and CDR2 SVGAGI. CDR3 length: 15 residues. This CDR3 reads CASSDHRASNTEAFF. In DNA, the CDR3 is TGTGCCAGCAGTGATCACAGGGCCTCGAACACTGAAGCTTTCTTT.

A few counts support this clonotype. J is TRBJ2-1 and V is TRBV9, with D perhaps matching TRBD2 (6 bases). Germline V gene data show CDR1 as SGDLS and CDR2 as YYNGEE. The V end lost 0 bases, the J end lost 7 bases, and 11 bases lay between the germline ends. CDR3 length equals 14 residues. The CDR3 region is CASSVAPSVNEQFF. The CDR3 DNA is TGTGCCAGCAGCGTAGCTCCTAGCGTGAATGAGCAGTTCTTC.

This clonotype was detected ten times or more. V and J are TRBV20-1 and TRBJ1-1, with D maybe TRBD1 (5 bases). CDR3 length equals 12 residues. V was trimmed by 3 bases and J by 1 base, leaving 6 bases between them. CDR1 DFQATT and CDR2 SNEGSKA come from the germline V gene (reference sequence). The CDR3 region has the DNA TGCAGTGCTAGCACAGGGAACACTGAAGCTTTCTTT. This gives the protein CSASTGNTEAFF.

V gene TRBV19 combines with J gene TRBJ2-7, with D maybe TRBD1 (7 bases). Germline V CDR1 and CDR2: LNHDA, SQIVND (reference sequence). Trimming pared 0 bases from V and 0 bases from J, leaving 15 bases between. The CDR3 is made up of 17 amino acids. The CDR3 DNA follows: TGTGCCAGTAGTATAGATGGCGGGACAGTCCTCTCCTACGAGCAGTACTTC. Its translation is CASSIDGGTVLSYEQYF.

The gene calls are TRBV4-1 and TRBJ1-6; 7 bases fit TRBD1. V lost 10 bases, J lost 0 bases, and 12 bases stayed unmatched. The CDR3 covers 17 residues. Per germline, CDR1 MGHRA and CDR2 YSYEKL. Here the CDR3 reads CATKGQVTSSYNSPLHF. In DNA, the CDR3 is TGCGCCACCAAAGGACAGGTGACTAGCTCCTATAATTCACCCCTCCACTTT.

J is TRBJ2-1 and V is TRBV6-5, with 8 bases that match TRBD2. Losses at the gene ends were 7 bases for V and 5 bases for J; bases not matched to a gene: 13. Germline CDR1 is MNHEY and CDR2 is SVGAGI. The CDR3 runs to 16 residues. CDR3 DNA: TGTGCCAGCATCCTTCTCAGAACTAGCGGAAACAATGAGCAGTTCTTC. Its translation is CASILLRTSGNNEQFF.

This clonotype was counted between two and nine times. This sequence joins TRBV20-1 and TRBJ2-4, with a possible D match to TRBD2 (6 bases). The CDR3 length is 15 residues. Deletions cut 6 bases from V and 0 bases from J, with 15 bases between. CDR1 DFQATT and CDR2 SNEGSKA come from the germline V gene (reference sequence). DNA for the CDR3: TGCAGTGCCATCCGCGCCGGGGGAGCCAAAAACATTCAGTACTTC. Residues: CSAIRAGGAKNIQYF.

The J gene is TRBJ2-5, the V gene TRBV4-3, with 12 bases lining up with TRBD2. After removal of 2 bases from V and 4 bases from J, the junction contained 5 bases not matched to a gene. The CDR3 runs 16 residues. Germline V CDR1 and CDR2: LGHNA, YSLEER. The CDR3 here is CASSQSWGLAGETQYF. CDR3 sequence (DNA): TGCGCCAGCAGCCAATCTTGGGGACTAGCGGGAGAGACCCAGTACTTC.

Of note for this clonotype: One base away lies a much larger clone, so this may be a sequencing read error. The V gene is TRBV5-1, the J gene TRBJ1-6; tentative D call: TRBD1 (6 bases). V dropped 4 bases and J dropped 9 bases, with 20 bases sitting between them. The CDR3 length is 16 residues. Germline V gene data show CDR1 as SGHRS and CDR2 as YFSETQ. The CDR3: CASSRDSQGLRSPLHF. The CDR3 DNA reads as TGCGCCAGCAGCCGGGACTCTCAGGGGCTGCGTTCACCCCTCCACTTT.

This clonotype was observed a handful of times. The chain has TRBV20-1 and TRBJ2-5; TRBD1 is a possible D gene (5 bases). The CDR3 is 16 residues long. The V end was cut by 3 bases, the J end by 0 bases, with 17 bases between. Germline CDR1 reads DFQATT; CDR2 reads SNEGSKA (reference sequence). The CDR3 DNA reads TGCAGTGCTAGGGGCAGGGCATACCCGTACCAAGAGACCCAGTACTTC. Amino acids: CSARGRAYPYQETQYF.

The chain is built from TRBV21-1 and TRBJ2-3; the DNA was not used to check the table's D call, TRBD1. TRBV21-1 is a documented pseudogene. The CDR3 is made up of 16 amino acids. This chain's CDR3 is CASSKRTGGNTDTQYF. CDR3 bases: TGTGCCAGCAGCAAAAGGACAGGGGGCAACACAGATACGCAGTATTTT.

The V call is TRBV5-1, the J call TRBJ2-4, with D tentatively TRBD1 or TRBD2 (5 bases each). V lost 4 bases and J lost 4, with 12 bases in between. This CDR3 has 14 amino acids. The V gene's germline CDR1 is SGHRS and CDR2 YFSETQ. CDR3 amino acids: CASSPGTEKNIQYF. CDR3 DNA sequence: TGCGCCAGCAGCCCGGGGACCGAAAAAAACATTCAGTACTTC.

In this sample, this clonotype turned up many times. This chain connects TRBV27 to TRBJ2-5; D is perhaps TRBD1 (6 bases). V lost 8 bases and J 4 bases, leaving 17 bases between the germline ends. The CDR3 runs to 14 residues. In germline, CDR1 is MNHEY, CDR2 SMNVEV (reference sequence). The CDR3 protein is CASAPNQGLETQYF. CDR3 coding DNA: TGTGCCAGCGCTCCCAATCAGGGGTTAGAGACCCAGTACTTC.

The V and J genes are TRBV4-3 and TRBJ2-1; D is perhaps TRBD2 (6 bases). Germline values: CDR1 LGHNA, CDR2 YSLEER. This CDR3 is built from 16 residues. V was pared by 1 base and J by 3 bases, with 13 bases between. CDR3 amino acids: CASSQGGGTDYNEQFF. The CDR3 bases are TGCGCCAGCAGCCAAGGAGGCGGGACTGACTACAATGAGCAGTTCTTC.

This sequence joins TRBV15 and TRBJ1-6; D perhaps matches TRBD1 (6 bases). Trimming took off 4 bases at V and 5 bases at J, with 12 bases between the two ends. The CDR3 runs to 15 residues. Germline CDR1 LNHNV, CDR2 YYDKDF (reference sequence). CDR3 loop: CATSIRTADNSPLHF. The CDR3, as DNA: TGTGCCACCAGCATTCGGACAGCCGATAATTCACCCCTCCACTTT.

The chain is built from TRBV19 and TRBJ1-5; no firm D call. V was clipped by 4 bases and J by 0 bases, with 7 bases between them. The CDR3 runs to 14 residues. Germline CDR1 reads LNHDA; CDR2 reads SQIVND (reference sequence). The CDR3 loop reads CASSSPYSNQPQHF. The DNA for the CDR3 is TGTGCCAGTAGTAGTCCGTATAGCAATCAGCCCCAGCATTTT.

This clonotype turned up a few times. This chain uses TRBV7-3 with TRBJ2-1; D possibly corresponds to TRBD2 (6 bases). The V end lost 3 bases, the J end lost 0 bases, and 12 bases lay between the germline ends. Germline V CDR1 and CDR2: SGHTA, FQGTGA. The CDR3 has 16 amino acids. The CDR3 coding sequence is TGTGCCAGCAGCTTTGCGGGGCAGAGCTCCTACAATGAGCAGTTCTTC. It encodes CASSFAGQSSYNEQFF.

This chain connects TRBV7-2 to TRBJ1-2; D uncertain. The germline gives CDR1 SGHTA, CDR2 FQGNSA. The V and J ends lost 5 bases and 1 base respectively, with 14 bases between them. This CDR3 has 15 residues. CDR3 loop: CASSKADGFNYGYTF. The CDR3 nucleotides are TGTGCCAGCAGCAAAGCGGACGGATTTAACTATGGCTACACCTTC.